The clone carrying this TCR beta chain was observed at least ten times. The antigen remains unidentified. Time point defined: week 5, during vaccination. With topical imiquimod, each dose of the vaccine consisted of 300 ug of mutant IDH1 20-mer peptide. The data originate from a study of a mutant IDH1 vaccine in newly diagnosed glioma. Study context: Onset of vaccination occurred 4-6 weeks following radiotherapy alone, or with temozolomide cycles.

The assay was immunoSEQ multiplex PCR, and TCRdb's table has in-frame clones only and misses some. This sample has 30,000 to 35,000 clones; over 50% occur once, and the top ten carry 8% to 13%. CDR1 and CDR2 (germline): LNHDA, SQIVND (reference sequence). The length of the CDR3 is 14 residues. The germline V and J ends were trimmed by 1 base and 6 bases, with 13 bases remaining between them. The rearrangement links TRBV19 to TRBJ2-7; D gene uncertain. The sequence was obtained from a woman younger than 35 with glioma. Sequenced here: PBMCs, sampled from a glioma patient whose treatment included an IDH1 peptide vaccine. The CDR3 reads CASSIAGDDSEQYF. The CDR3 DNA follows: TGTGCCAGTAGTATAGCTGGAGACGATAGCGAGCAGTACTTC.